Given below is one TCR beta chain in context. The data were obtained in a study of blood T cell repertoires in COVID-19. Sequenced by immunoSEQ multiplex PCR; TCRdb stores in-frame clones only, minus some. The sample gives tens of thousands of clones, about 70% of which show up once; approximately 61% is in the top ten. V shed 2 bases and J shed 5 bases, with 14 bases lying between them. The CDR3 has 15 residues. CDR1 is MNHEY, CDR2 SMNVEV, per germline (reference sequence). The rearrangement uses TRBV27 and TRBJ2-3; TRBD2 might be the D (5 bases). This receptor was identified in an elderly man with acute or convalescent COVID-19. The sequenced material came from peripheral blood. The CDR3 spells CASSLGLWSRDTQYF. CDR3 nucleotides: TGTGCCAGCAGTTTAGGACTTTGGAGTAGAGATACGCAGTATTTT.